Included here is one T cell receptor (beta chain) sequence, with context. Germline V gives CDR1 SNHLY, CDR2 FYNNEI. The CDR3 runs to 13 residues. With 4 bases removed from V and 3 bases from J, the gap between germline ends came to 9 bases. The data stem from a study of T cells after somatic rescue of genetic block. The protocol was immunoSEQ multiplex PCR, while the TCRdb copy is restricted to in-frame clones and leaves out a portion. The table lists tens of thousands of clones, approximately 96% of them singletons. Sequenced: peripheral blood mononuclear cells (PBMCs). The TCR was taken from a child under two years old. The chain couples TRBV2 to TRBJ2-5; no firm D call. CDR3 in amino acids: CASSGLTKETQYF. In DNA, the CDR3 is TGTGCCAGCAGTGGTCTCACCAAAGAGACCCAGTACTTC.